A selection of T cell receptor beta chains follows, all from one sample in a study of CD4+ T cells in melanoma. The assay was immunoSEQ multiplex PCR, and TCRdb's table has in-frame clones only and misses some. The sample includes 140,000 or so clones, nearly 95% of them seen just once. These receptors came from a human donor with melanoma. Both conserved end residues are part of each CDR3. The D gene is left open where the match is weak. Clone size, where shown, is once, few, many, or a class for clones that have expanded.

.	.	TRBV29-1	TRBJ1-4	CSVQPGGTEKLFF	TGCAGCGTACAGCCAGGTGGGACCGAAAAACTGTTTTTT
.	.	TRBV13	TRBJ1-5	CASSLQHQPQHF	TGTGCCAGCAGCTTGCAACACCAGCCCCAGCATTTT
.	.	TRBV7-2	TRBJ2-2	CASSQVAGVTGELFF	TGTGCCAGCAGCCAAGTAGCCGGGGTAACCGGGGAGCTGTTTTTT
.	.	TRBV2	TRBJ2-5	CASIYTETQYF	TGTGCCAGCATTTACACGGAGACCCAGTACTTC
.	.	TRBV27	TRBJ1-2	CASSSLGGVDYGYTF	TGTGCCAGCAGTTCCCTAGGTGGCGTGGACTATGGCTACACCTTC
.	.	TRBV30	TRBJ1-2	CAWSSKLRAFFGYTF	TGTGCCTGGAGTAGCAAGCTGAGGGCCTTCTTTGGCTACACCTTC
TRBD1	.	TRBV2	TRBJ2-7	CASSEMDRGLFEQYF	TGTGCCAGCAGTGAAATGGACAGGGGATTGTTCGAGCAGTACTTC
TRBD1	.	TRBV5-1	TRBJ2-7	CASSLDRGSHEQYF	TGCGCCAGCAGCTTGGACAGGGGAAGCCACGAGCAGTACTTC
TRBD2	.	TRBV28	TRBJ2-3	CASHTTSGGGDTQYF	TGTGCCAGCCATACGACTAGCGGGGGGGGAGATACGCAGTATTTT
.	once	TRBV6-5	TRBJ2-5	CASSYSETQYF	TGTGCCAGCAGTTACTCAGAGACCCAGTACTTC
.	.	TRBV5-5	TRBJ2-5	CASSLGLGTEETQYF	TGTGCCAGCAGCTTGGGTTTAGGGACGGAAGAGACCCAGTACTTC
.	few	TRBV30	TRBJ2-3	CAWSRFGSSTQYF	TGTGCCTGGAGTCGGTTTGGATCTAGTACGCAGTATTTT
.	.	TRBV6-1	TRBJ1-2	CASGEPSGWNGYTF	TGTGCCAGCGGAGAACCTTCCGGGTGGAATGGCTACACCTTC
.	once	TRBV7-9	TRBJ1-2	CASSLRTAANYGYTF	TGTGCCAGCAGCTTACGGACAGCAGCTAACTATGGCTACACCTTC
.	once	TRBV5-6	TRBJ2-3	CATQLDGTDTQYF	TGTGCCACCCAACTTGACGGCACAGATACGCAGTATTTT
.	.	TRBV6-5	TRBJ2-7	CASSNLAGASYEQYF	TGTGCCAGCAGTAACCTGGCGGGGGCCTCCTACGAGCAGTACTTC
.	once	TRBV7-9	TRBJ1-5	CASSFTDQPQHF	TGTGCCAGCAGCTTTACTGATCAGCCCCAGCATTTT
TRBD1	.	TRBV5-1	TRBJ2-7	CASSLGQGPYEQYF	TGCGCCAGCAGCTTGGGACAGGGACCCTACGAGCAGTACTTC
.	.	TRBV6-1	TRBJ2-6	CASSALSGSGANVLTF	TGTGCCAGCAGTGCCCTCTCAGGTTCTGGGGCCAACGTCCTGACTTTC
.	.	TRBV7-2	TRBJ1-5	CASSLATGDYQPQHF	TGTGCCAGCAGCTTAGCGACCGGCGATTATCAGCCCCAGCATTTT
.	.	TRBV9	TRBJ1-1	CASSVASQGERTEAFF	TGTGCCAGCAGCGTAGCCTCACAGGGCGAACGCACTGAAGCTTTCTTT
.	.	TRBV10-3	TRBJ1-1	CAISGWGGNTEAFF	TGTGCCATCAGTGGGTGGGGTGGGAACACTGAAGCTTTCTTT
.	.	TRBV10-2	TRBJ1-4	CASLSEKLFF	TGCGCCAGCCTTAGTGAAAAACTGTTTTTT
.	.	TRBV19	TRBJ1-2	CASSIIRESYGYTF	TGTGCCAGTAGTATTATTCGGGAGTCCTATGGCTACACCTTC
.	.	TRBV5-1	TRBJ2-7	CASSGAEGVRYEQYF	TGCGCCAGCAGCGGGGCGGAGGGTGTCCGTTACGAGCAGTACTTC
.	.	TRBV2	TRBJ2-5	CASSRDWSRKETQYF	TGTGCCAGCAGCCGAGACTGGTCCAGAAAAGAGACCCAGTACTTC
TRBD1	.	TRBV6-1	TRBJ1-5	CASRFQGGGNQPQHF	TGTGCCAGCAGATTTCAGGGGGGAGGCAATCAGCCCCAGCATTTT
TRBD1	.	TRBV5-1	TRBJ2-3	CASSPTGQGRTDTQYF	TGCGCCAGCAGCCCTACCGGACAGGGTAGGACAGATACGCAGTATTTT
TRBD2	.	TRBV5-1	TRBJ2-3	CASSLEAGGSDTQYF	TGCGCCAGCAGCTTGGAGGCGGGGGGGTCAGATACGCAGTATTTT
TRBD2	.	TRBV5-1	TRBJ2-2	CASSSVAGGHGELFF	TGCGCCAGCAGCTCCGTAGCGGGGGGCCACGGGGAGCTGTTTTTT
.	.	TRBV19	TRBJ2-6	CASRALSSSGANVLTF	TGTGCCAGTAGGGCCTTATCGAGCTCTGGGGCCAACGTCCTGACTTTC
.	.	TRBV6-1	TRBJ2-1	CASEGRSSYNEQFF	TGTGCCAGCGAGGGCAGAAGCTCCTACAATGAGCAGTTCTTC
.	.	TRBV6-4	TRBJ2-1	CASSEASATRNEQFF	TGTGCCAGCAGTGAGGCGTCGGCAACAAGGAATGAGCAGTTCTTC
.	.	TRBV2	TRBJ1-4	CASNGGEKLFF	TGTGCCAGCAATGGTGGCGAAAAACTGTTTTTT
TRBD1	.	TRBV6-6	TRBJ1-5	CASSSSDRGSEQPQHF	TGTGCCAGCAGCTCCTCGGACAGGGGGTCTGAACAGCCCCAGCATTTT
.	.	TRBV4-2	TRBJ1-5	CASSYREGSNQPQHF	TGTGCCAGCAGCTACAGGGAAGGTAGCAATCAGCCCCAGCATTTT
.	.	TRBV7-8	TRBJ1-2	CASSPYSSGYGYTF	TGTGCCAGCAGCCCATATAGTAGCGGGTATGGCTACACCTTC
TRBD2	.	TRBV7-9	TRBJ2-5	CASVEAGGSPETQYF	TGTGCCAGCGTCGAAGCGGGGGGTAGCCCAGAGACCCAGTACTTC
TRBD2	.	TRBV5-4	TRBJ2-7	CASSSAPGTSGLRLNF	TGTGCCAGCAGCTCCGCCCCCGGGACTAGCGGTCTACGGTTAAACTTC
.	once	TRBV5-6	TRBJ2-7	CASSSIFYEQYF	TGTGCCAGCAGCTCCATTTTCTACGAGCAGTACTTC
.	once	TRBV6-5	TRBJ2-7	CASSTFDRFSEQYF	TGTGCCAGCTCAACCTTCGACAGGTTTAGCGAGCAGTACTTC
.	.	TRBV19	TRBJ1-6	CASRTTDNSPLHF	TGTGCCAGTCGGACGACGGATAATTCACCCCTCCACTTT